This T cell receptor (beta chain) was identified in a study of blood T cell repertoires in COVID-19. Study-level background: The United States, Italy and Spain were the sources of the acute and convalescent COVID-19 samples.

With 3 bases clipped from V and 2 bases from J, the junction kept 5 bases outside the gene matches. This CDR3 contains 16 residues. Germline loops: CDR1 LGHDT, CDR2 YNNKEL (reference sequence). Seattle's cohort entered during active infection and was followed longitudinally. In the authors' workflow: Nucleated cell number was recorded as an estimate derived from reference gene primer amplification. Some clones are missing from TCRdb's copy, which holds only in-frame ones; the method was immunoSEQ multiplex PCR. Clone size and the V and J calls come from that table; the DNA yielded D and trimming. In the table there are about 170,000 clones, around 84% of which are singletons.

Source material: peripheral blood. The sequence came from a woman in her 70s with COVID-19, enrolled during active disease. V usage is TRBV3-1 (or the pseudogene TRBV3-2) and J usage is TRBJ2-3; 10 nucleotides line up with TRBD2. DNA for the CDR3: TGTGCCAGCAGCCAGGTAGGACTAGCGGTCACAGATACGCAGTATTTT. This gives the protein CASSQVGLAVTDTQYF.